Presented here are 5 T cell receptor beta chains from one specimen sequenced in a study of PD-1 blockade in classical Hodgkin lymphoma. In every patient, relapse followed autologous stem cell transplantation, while exposure to brentuximab vedotin differed. Some clones are missing from TCRdb's copy, which holds only in-frame ones; the method was immunoSEQ multiplex PCR. The sample consists of about 97,000 clones, approximately 83% of them appearing once. The material was peripheral blood mononuclear cells (PBMCs), obtained at baseline. These receptor sequences come from a human donor with classical Hodgkin lymphoma.

V is TRBV10-3 and J is TRBJ2-3; D is tentatively TRBD1 or TRBD2 (8 bases each). CDR3 length equals 18 residues. CDR1 is ENHRY, CDR2 SYGVKD, per germline. Trimming stripped 6 bases from V and 3 bases from J, with 25 bases between. The DNA of the CDR3 is TGTGCCATCAGACTAAGTAGAAGTAGCGGGACAGGTACAGATACGCAGTATTTT. Its protein product is CAIRLSRSSGTGTDTQYF.

This clone was counted only a few times. The J gene is TRBJ2-1, the V gene TRBV2; 8 bases match TRBD2. The V and J ends lost 6 bases and 9 bases, in that order; junction bases with no gene match: 16. Per the germline V gene, CDR1 is SNHLY and CDR2 is FYNNEI. The CDR3 is 16 amino acids. DNA for the CDR3: TGTGCCAGCAGCGCCCGGACTAGCTCGGGTTTGGGTGAGCAGTTCTTC. Protein: CASSARTSSGLGEQFF.

J is TRBJ2-1 and V is TRBV2; D unclear. The length of the CDR3 is 13 residues. The ends were cut back, 4 bases at V and 2 bases at J, with 6 bases in the middle. Germline assignment: CDR1 SNHLY and CDR2 FYNNEI. The CDR3 here is CASSVWTYNEQFF. The DNA for the CDR3 is TGTGCCAGCAGTGTGTGGACCTACAATGAGCAGTTCTTC.

The chain is built from TRBV11-2 and TRBJ2-7, with 7 bases lining up with TRBD2. Germline CDR1 is SGHAT and CDR2 is FQNNGV. CDR3 size: 15 residues. J gave up 2 bases and V 5 bases, and 9 bases lay outside the gene matches. CDR3: CASSLAGSGAYEQYF. The DNA for the CDR3 is TGTGCCAGCAGCCTGGCTGGGAGCGGGGCCTACGAGCAGTACTTC.

The chain is built from TRBV11-2 and TRBJ1-5, with D possibly TRBD1 on 5 matching bases. Germline CDR1 is SGHAT and CDR2 is FQNNGV. CDR3 length: 15 amino acids. V was clipped by 1 base and J by 5 bases, with 12 bases between them. In DNA form, the CDR3 reads TGTGCCAGCAGCTTAGCAGGGTTGGATTATCAGCCCCAGCATTTT. Translating gives CASSLAGLDYQPQHF.